This T cell receptor (beta chain) was recovered during a study of T cells in Graves' hyperthyroidism and ophthalmopathy. Study in general: Staff took peripheral blood when the initial diagnosis was made, before any treatment began. Notes on the study in general: A model of 13 V-J pairs discriminated ophthalmopathy from stable hyperthyroidism. Progression to ophthalmopathy was predicted a median of roughly 6.6 months early.

Uncontrolled infection, other autoimmune disease, pregnancy or lactation led to exclusion. The TCR beta CDR3 regions underwent amplification using RNA transcripts as the source. Carried out on the TCR CDR3, a first-round RT-PCR used the HTBI primer set. MiXCR, applied by TCRdb to the multiplex PCR reads, yields one record per CDR3 protein. The table includes some 500,000 distinct CDR3 sequences, approximately 15% detected once. This clonotype was picked up a small number of times. The antigen is not known. The CDR3 contains 12 residues. Germline V CDR1 and CDR2: LNHDA, SQIVND (reference sequence). The V gene lost 5 bases and the J gene lost 4 bases, with 8 bases spanning the gap.

This receptor was obtained from a woman aged 18-35 years with Graves' hyperthyroidism. What was sequenced was blood. The gene calls are TRBV19 and TRBJ1-2, with D maybe TRBD1 (5 bases). CDR3 nucleotide sequence: TGTGCCAGTAGTTGGGGGATCTATGGCTACACCTTC. It translates to CASSWGIYGYTF.